This T cell receptor beta chain emerged from a study of blood T cell repertoires in COVID-19. TCRdb keeps only in-frame clones here, not all; method: immunoSEQ multiplex PCR. There are around 63,000 clones in the sample; roughly 84% occur only once, and roughly 16% lies in the top ten. The germline gives CDR1 LNHDA, CDR2 SQIVND (reference sequence). V lost 4 bases and J lost 7; bases outside the gene matches: 13. The CDR3 runs to 17 residues. The sequenced sample consisted of peripheral blood. The chain couples TRBV19 to TRBJ1-5; 10 nucleotides agree with TRBD1. This TCR was sampled from a man aged 55 to 69 with COVID-19, enrolled during active disease. This chain's CDR3 is CASSTTYRDRGGQPQHF. The DNA of the CDR3 is TGTGCCAGTAGTACCACATACCGGGACAGGGGAGGACAGCCCCAGCATTTT.